This record looks at one T cell receptor beta chain sequence and its context. The clone's antigen remains unknown. The record has no base qualities; no much larger clone is one base away. The data were taken from a study of CD8+ T cells in alopecia areata (dated by TCRdb to the late 2010s). At the level of the whole study: The treated patients took part in an open-label pilot trial in which moderate-to-severe alopecia areata was treated with oral tofacitinib at 5 to 10 mg twice daily. Patients received tofacitinib for 6 to 18 months and were then followed off drug for 6 months to check for delayed response and recurrence. High-throughput TCRbeta sequencing was used to examine T cell clonal expansion in alopecia areata in both the C3H/HeJ mouse model and human patients. Human TCRbeta sequencing covered scalp tissue and sorted CD4+ and CD8+ peripheral blood T cells from patchy and totalis/universalis alopecia areata patients and healthy controls. Tofacitinib-treated patients had biopsies at baseline and at 4 and 24 weeks of treatment, with a later scalp biopsy in several patients. Scalp clonality was compared across normal scalp (n=4), patchy alopecia areata scalp (n=8), and alopecia totalis/universalis scalp (n=8). RNA came from the PAXgene miRNA kit for fixed scalp, the miRNeasy kit for PBMCs, and the RNeasy kit for mouse skin. TCRbeta CDR3 regions were amplified by immunoSEQ multiplex PCR with 35 Vbeta forward and 13 Jbeta reverse primers. The research as a whole found: Unlike mouse skin, where gammadelta T cells dominate, normal human skin contains resident alphabeta T cells that get sequenced too, which complicates analysis of the scalp TCR repertoire. Shared TCR sequences between patients were less evident than in mice, which may be partly attributable to HLA diversity in the patient population. Lesional scalp, especially in alopecia totalis/universalis, showed higher clonality and more expanded CD8+ clones than normal scalp, suggesting antigenic drive.

A distance of 13 bases separates the germline ends of V and J, which lose 4 bases and 2 bases respectively. The germline V gene encodes CDR1 SGHRS and CDR2 YFSETQ. Including cysteine and phenylalanine, the CDR3 has 15 amino acids. Only the CDR3 DNA stays, 45 bases, in frame from base 1. Lesional scalp punch biopsies and peripheral blood were collected from alopecia areata patients. PBMCs were isolated by density centrifugation and stained for CD3, CD4 and CD8, and CD4+ and CD8+ T cells were sorted on a FACSAria. Library method: the immunoSEQ multiplex PCR assay. RNA was extracted from all samples and reverse transcribed into cDNA, which served as template for TCR sequencing. First-strand cDNA was synthesized with SuperScript III using a 2:1 mix of oligo-dT and random hexamers. A synthetic immune receptor repertoire was used to measure amplification bias, and any remaining bias was corrected computationally. The authors' analysis ran thus. Raw reads were preprocessed for error removal, and CDR3 was defined according to IMGT conventions as running from the conserved cysteine to phenylalanine. Clonality was computed by normalizing Shannon entropy by log2 of the number of productive unique TCRs and subtracting the result from 1. Whether scalp clones were CD4 or CD8 was inferred by matching scalp TCRbeta sequences against CD4 and CD8 repertoires sorted from blood. The table was pulled from immuneACCESS by TCRdb, which kept in-frame rearrangements only. Such tables lose some clones; where checked, under half of the loss comes from unresolved V genes, and the rest has no known cause. The DNA gave D and trimming, while V, J and clone size come from that table. Counted in this sample were about 150,000 clones; roughly 50% of them appeared once. The ten largest account for approximately 6.6% of the sample.

The receptor's source is a human donor with alopecia areata. The chain links TRBV5-1 with TRBJ2-1; the D gene identity is not certain. The sample was CD4+ T cells sorted from blood. The DNA sequence follows: TGCGCCAGCAGCCTCACCCCCGAAGCCTACAATGAGCAGTTCTTC. This is translated as CASSLTPEAYNEQFF.